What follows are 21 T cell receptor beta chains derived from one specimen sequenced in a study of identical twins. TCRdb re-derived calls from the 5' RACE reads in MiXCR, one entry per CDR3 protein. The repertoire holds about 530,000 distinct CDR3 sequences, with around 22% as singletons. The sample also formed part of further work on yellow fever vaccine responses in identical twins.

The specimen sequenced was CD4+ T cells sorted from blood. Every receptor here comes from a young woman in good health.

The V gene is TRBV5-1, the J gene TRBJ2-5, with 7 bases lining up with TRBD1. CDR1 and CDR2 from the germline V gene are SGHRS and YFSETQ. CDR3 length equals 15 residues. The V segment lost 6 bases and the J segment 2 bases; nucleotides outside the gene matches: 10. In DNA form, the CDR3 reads TGCGCCAGCAAATGGGACAGTTTGTCGCAAGAGACCCAGTACTTC. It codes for CASKWDSLSQETQYF. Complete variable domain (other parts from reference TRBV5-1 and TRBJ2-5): KAGVTQTPRYLIKTRGQQVTLSCSPISGHRSVSWYQQTPGQGLQFLFEYFSETQRNKGNFPGRFSGRQFSNSRSEMNVSTLELGDSALYLCASKWDSLSQETQYFGPGTRLLVL.

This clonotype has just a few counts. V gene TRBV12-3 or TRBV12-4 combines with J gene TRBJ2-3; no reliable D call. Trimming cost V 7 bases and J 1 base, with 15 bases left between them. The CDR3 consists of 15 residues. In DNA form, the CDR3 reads TGTGCCAGCACCCCCCGGTCTGTAGGCACAGATACGCAGTATTTT. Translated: CASTPRSVGTDTQYF.

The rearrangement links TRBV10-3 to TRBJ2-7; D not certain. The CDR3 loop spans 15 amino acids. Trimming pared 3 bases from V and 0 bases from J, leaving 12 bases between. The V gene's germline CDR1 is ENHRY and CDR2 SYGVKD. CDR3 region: CAISDLGDGSYEQYF. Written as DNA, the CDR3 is TGTGCCATCAGTGACTTAGGAGACGGCTCCTACGAGCAGTACTTC.

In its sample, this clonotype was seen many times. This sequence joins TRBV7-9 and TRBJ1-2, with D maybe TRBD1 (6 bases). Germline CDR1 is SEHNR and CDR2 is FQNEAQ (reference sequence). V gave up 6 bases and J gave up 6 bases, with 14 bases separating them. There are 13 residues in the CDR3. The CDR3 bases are TGTGCCAGCAGTGCGACAGAGGGGGATGGCTACACCTTC. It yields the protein CASSATEGDGYTF.

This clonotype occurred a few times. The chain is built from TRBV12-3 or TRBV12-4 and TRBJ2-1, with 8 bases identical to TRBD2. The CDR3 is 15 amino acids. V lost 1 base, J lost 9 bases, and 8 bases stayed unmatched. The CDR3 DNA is TGTGCCAGCAGTTTAGGTTCCGGGAGGGCAATTGAGCAGTTCTTC. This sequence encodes CASSLGSGRAIEQFF.

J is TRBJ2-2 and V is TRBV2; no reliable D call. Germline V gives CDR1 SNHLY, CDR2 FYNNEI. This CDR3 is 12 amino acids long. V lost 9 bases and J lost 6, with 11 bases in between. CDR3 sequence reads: CARSTVAGELFF. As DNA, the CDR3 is TGTGCCAGAAGTACAGTGGCCGGGGAGCTGTTTTTT.

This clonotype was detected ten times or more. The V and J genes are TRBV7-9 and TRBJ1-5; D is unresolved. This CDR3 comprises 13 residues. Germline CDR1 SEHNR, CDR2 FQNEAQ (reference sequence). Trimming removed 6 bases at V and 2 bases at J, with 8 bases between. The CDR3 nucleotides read TGTGCCAGCAGTCCAGACGGCAATCAGCCCCAGCATTTT. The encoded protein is CASSPDGNQPQHF.

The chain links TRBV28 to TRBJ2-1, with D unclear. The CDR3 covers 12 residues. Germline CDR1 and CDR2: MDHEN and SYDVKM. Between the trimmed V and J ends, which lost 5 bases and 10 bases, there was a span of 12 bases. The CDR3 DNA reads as TGTGCCAGCAGTACTCCCCCTCTCGAGCAGTTCTTC. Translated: CASSTPPLEQFF.

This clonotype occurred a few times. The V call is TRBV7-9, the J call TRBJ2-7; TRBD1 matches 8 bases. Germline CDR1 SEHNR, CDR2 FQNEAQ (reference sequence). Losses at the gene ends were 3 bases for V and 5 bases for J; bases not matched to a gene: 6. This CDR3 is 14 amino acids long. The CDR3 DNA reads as TGTGCCAGCAGCTTGGCGACAGGGGCACACGAGCAGTACTTC. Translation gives CASSLATGAHEQYF.

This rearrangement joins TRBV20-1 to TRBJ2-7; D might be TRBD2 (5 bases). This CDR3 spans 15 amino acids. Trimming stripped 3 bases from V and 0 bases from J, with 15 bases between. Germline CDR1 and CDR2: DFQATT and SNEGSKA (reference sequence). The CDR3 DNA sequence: TGCAGTGCTAGGACACTAGGCGACTCCTCCTACGAGCAGTACTTC. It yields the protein CSARTLGDSSYEQYF.

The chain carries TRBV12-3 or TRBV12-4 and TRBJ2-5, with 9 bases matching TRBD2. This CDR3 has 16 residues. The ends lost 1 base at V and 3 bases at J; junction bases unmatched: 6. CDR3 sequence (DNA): TGTGCCAGCAGTTTAGGGGGCGGGGGGGCGGAAGAGACCCAGTACTTC. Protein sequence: CASSLGGGGAEETQYF.

Here the CDR3 DNA reads TGTGCCAGCAGCTTAAGACCCGACAGGGGTGTGTACACCGGGGAGCTGTTTTTT. This encodes CASSLRPDRGVYTGELFF. J is TRBJ2-2 and V is TRBV11-2; TRBD1 matches at 8 bases. Trimming at V came to 2 bases and at J to 3 bases, leaving 11 bases not matched to a gene. The CDR3 sequence is 18 residues long. In germline, CDR1 is SGHAT, CDR2 FQNNGV.

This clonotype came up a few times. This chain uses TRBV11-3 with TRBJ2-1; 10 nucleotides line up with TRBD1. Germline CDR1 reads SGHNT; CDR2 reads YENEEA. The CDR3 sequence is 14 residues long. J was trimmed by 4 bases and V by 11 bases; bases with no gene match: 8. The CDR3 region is CASGQGEGYNEQFF. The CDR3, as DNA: TGTGCCTCAGGACAGGGGGAGGGATACAATGAGCAGTTCTTC.

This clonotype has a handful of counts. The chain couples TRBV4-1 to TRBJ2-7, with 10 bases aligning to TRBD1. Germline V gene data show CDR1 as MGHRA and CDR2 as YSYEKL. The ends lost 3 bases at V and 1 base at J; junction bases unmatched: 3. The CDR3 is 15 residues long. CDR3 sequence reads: CASSHRTGGSYEQYV. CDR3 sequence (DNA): TGCGCCAGCAGCCACCGGACAGGGGGATCCTACGAGCAGTACGTC.

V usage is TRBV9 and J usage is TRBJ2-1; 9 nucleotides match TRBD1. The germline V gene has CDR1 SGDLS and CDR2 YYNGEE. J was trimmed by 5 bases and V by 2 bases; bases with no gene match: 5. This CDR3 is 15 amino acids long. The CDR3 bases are TGTGCCAGCAGCGTGCCGGGACAGGGAGACAATGAGCAGTTCTTC. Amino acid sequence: CASSVPGQGDNEQFF.

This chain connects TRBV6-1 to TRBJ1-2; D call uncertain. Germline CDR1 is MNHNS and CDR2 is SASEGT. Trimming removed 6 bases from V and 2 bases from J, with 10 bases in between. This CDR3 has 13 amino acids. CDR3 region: CASRVSLNYGYTF. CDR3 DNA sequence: TGTGCCAGCAGGGTTTCTTTAAACTATGGCTACACCTTC.

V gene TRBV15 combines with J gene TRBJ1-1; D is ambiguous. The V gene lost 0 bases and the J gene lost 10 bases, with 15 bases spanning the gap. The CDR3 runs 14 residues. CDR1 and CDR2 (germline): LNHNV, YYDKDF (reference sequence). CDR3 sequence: CATSRDPVRTLAFF. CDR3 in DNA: TGTGCCACCAGCAGAGATCCCGTCCGGACGCTAGCTTTCTTT.

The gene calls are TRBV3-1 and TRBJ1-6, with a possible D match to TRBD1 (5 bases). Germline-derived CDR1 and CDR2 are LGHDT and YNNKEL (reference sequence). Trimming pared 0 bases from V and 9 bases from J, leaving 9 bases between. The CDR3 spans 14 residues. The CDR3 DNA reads TGTGCCAGCAGCCAAGACAAGGGGTTTTCACCCCTCCACTTT. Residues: CASSQDKGFSPLHF.

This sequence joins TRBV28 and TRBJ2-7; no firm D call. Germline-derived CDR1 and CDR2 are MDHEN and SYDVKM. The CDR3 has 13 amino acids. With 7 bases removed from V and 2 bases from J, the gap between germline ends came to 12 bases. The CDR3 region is CASTPPGTYEQYF. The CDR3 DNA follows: TGTGCCAGCACCCCTCCCGGAACCTACGAGCAGTACTTC.

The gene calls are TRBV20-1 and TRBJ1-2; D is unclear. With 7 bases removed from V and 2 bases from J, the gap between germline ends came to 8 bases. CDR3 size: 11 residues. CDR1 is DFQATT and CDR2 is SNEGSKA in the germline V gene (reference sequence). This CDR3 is CSVPANYGYTF. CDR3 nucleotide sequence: TGCAGTGTCCCGGCCAACTATGGCTACACCTTC.

This chain's CDR3 is CASSSNKGGELFF. The CDR3 DNA is TGTGCCAGCAGCTCCAATAAGGGGGGGGAGCTGTTTTTT. This chain uses TRBV11-2 with TRBJ2-2; D is possibly TRBD1 (5 bases). Deletions cut 4 bases from V and 8 bases from J, with 11 bases between. Germline loops: CDR1 SGHAT, CDR2 FQNNGV. The CDR3 totals 13 residues.